Listed below are T cell receptor beta chains from one sample, sequenced in a study of blood T cell repertoires in COVID-19. Sequenced by immunoSEQ multiplex PCR; TCRdb stores in-frame clones only, minus some. The table includes 100,000 to 130,000 clones, roughly nine tenths detected once. The sequenced material came from peripheral blood. Receptors were obtained from a man aged 35 to 55 with active or convalescent COVID-19. Each CDR3 is given with its conserved first and last residue. D genes are given only for firm matches. Not every row has a clone size; where given, it reads once, few, many or a size class.

D gene	V gene	clone size	J gene	CDR3 protein	CDR3 DNA
-	TRBV19	-	TRBJ1-5	CATQVSYSNQPQHF	TGTGCCACTCAGGTTTCCTATAGCAATCAGCCCCAGCATTTT
-	TRBV4-3	once	TRBJ2-7	CASSHGIPYEQYF	TGCGCCAGCAGCCACGGGATACCCTACGAGCAGTACTTC
-	TRBV6-6	-	TRBJ1-1	CASSYQPQGGTEAFF	TGTGCCAGCAGTTACCAGCCACAGGGAGGGACTGAAGCTTTCTTT
-	TRBV28	-	TRBJ1-2	CASSSSGGRNTF	TGTGCCAGCAGTTCTAGTGGGGGCAGAAACACCTTC
TRBD2	TRBV24-1	once	TRBJ2-1	CATSDFGGGVHNEQFF	TGTGCCACCAGTGATTTTGGGGGGGGTGTCCACAATGAGCAGTTCTTC
TRBD1	TRBV14	-	TRBJ2-5	CASSPRTGQETQYF	TGTGCCAGCAGCCCCCGGACAGGACAAGAGACCCAGTACTTC
-	TRBV6-6	once	TRBJ1-4	CASTRDVWGELFF	TGTGCCAGCACCCGGGACGTCTGGGGGGAACTGTTTTTT
TRBD1	TRBV5-1	-	TRBJ2-5	CASTKGTGPETQYF	TGCGCCAGCACGAAAGGGACAGGGCCAGAGACCCAGTACTTC
TRBD1	TRBV19	-	TRBJ1-4	CASSPQGITNEKLFF	TGTGCCAGTAGTCCACAGGGGATAACTAATGAAAAACTGTTTTTT
TRBD1	TRBV7-2	-	TRBJ2-3	CASSLRGLLTDTQYF	TGTGCCAGCAGCCTCAGGGGGCTCCTCACAGATACGCAGTATTTT
TRBD2	TRBV5-1	-	TRBJ2-2	CASSSTSGDTGELFF	TGCGCCAGCAGCTCGACTAGCGGGGACACCGGGGAGCTGTTTTTT
TRBD2	TRBV5-1	-	TRBJ2-5	CASSLNAGGGETQYF	TGCGCCAGCAGCTTGAACGCGGGAGGGGGGGAGACCCAGTACTTC
-	TRBV27	-	TRBJ1-4	CASKTEGAEVNEKLFF	TGTGCCAGCAAGACGGAAGGGGCGGAAGTTAATGAAAAACTGTTTTTT
TRBD2	TRBV18	-	TRBJ2-7	CASSPSGITSYEQYF	TGTGCCAGCTCCCCTAGCGGGATCACCTCCTACGAGCAGTACTTC
TRBD1	TRBV2	-	TRBJ2-1	CASIPGQGAYNEQFF	TGTGCCAGCATACCGGGACAGGGGGCCTACAATGAGCAGTTCTTC
-	TRBV2	-	TRBJ1-1	CASGVGLVNTEAFF	TGTGCCAGCGGAGTGGGACTAGTGAACACTGAAGCTTTCTTT
-	TRBV19	-	TRBJ1-2	CASSTLQGANYGYTF	TGTGCCAGTAGTACTCTACAGGGAGCCAACTATGGCTACACCTTC
-	TRBV11-2	-	TRBJ1-3	CASSLAGTGNTIYF	TGTGCCAGCAGCTTAGCCGGGACTGGAAACACCATATATTTT
-	TRBV9	-	TRBJ2-6	CASLGGTGPRGTGANVLTF	TGTGCCTCTTTAGGGGGAACAGGGCCTAGGGGAACTGGGGCCAACGTCCTGACTTTC
TRBD2	TRBV19	-	TRBJ2-1	CASEGTSKNEQFF	TGTGCCAGTGAAGGGACTAGCAAGAATGAGCAGTTCTTC
TRBD1	TRBV28	-	TRBJ1-1	CASTQWTGNTEAFF	TGTGCCAGCACCCAGTGGACAGGGAACACTGAAGCTTTCTTT
-	TRBV24-1	-	TRBJ2-1	CATSGVGSYNEQFF	TGTGCCACCAGCGGGGTCGGGTCCTACAATGAGCAGTTCTTC
TRBD1	TRBV27	once	TRBJ1-5	CASSFSQPGQGNQPQHF	TGTGCCAGCAGCTTTTCTCAACCGGGACAGGGCAATCAGCCCCAGCATTTT
-	TRBV3-1/TRBV3-2	-	TRBJ2-2	CASSQDLLLVSGELFF	TGTGCCAGCAGCCAAGACCTCCTACTAGTTTCCGGGGAGCTGTTTTTT
TRBD1	TRBV28	-	TRBJ1-5	CASRRDSLNQPQHF	TGTGCCAGCAGACGGGACAGCCTCAATCAGCCCCAGCATTTT
TRBD1	TRBV7-2	-	TRBJ2-7	CASSPRQGTGAYEQYF	TGTGCCAGCAGCCCACGTCAGGGGACAGGGGCCTACGAGCAGTACTTC
TRBD2	TRBV5-1	-	TRBJ2-1	CASSSLAGGPNEQFF	TGCGCCAGCAGCTCACTAGCGGGAGGGCCGAATGAGCAGTTCTTC
-	TRBV21-1	-	TRBJ2-1	CASSAPGSSYNEQFF	TGTGCCAGCAGCGCGCCGGGGAGCTCCTACAATGAGCAGTTCTTC
-	TRBV6-2/TRBV6-3	-	TRBJ2-7	CASSYNRGGIYEQYF	TGTGCCAGCAGTTACAACAGGGGGGGGATCTACGAGCAGTACTTC
TRBD2	TRBV29-1	-	TRBJ2-1	CSVGAGGYNEQFF	TGCAGCGTTGGAGCGGGAGGGTACAATGAGCAGTTCTTC
-	TRBV20-1	-	TRBJ1-2	CSAISGVGYTF	TGCAGTGCAATCTCAGGGGTCGGCTACACCTTC
-	TRBV7-9	-	TRBJ1-2	CASSLGGYGYTF	TGTGCCAGCAGTCTAGGGGGCTATGGCTACACCTTC
-	TRBV9	-	TRBJ2-1	CASSVDSINEQFF	TGTGCCAGCAGCGTAGACTCTATCAATGAGCAGTTCTTC
-	TRBV7-3	-	TRBJ2-3	CASSPGTPGRTDTQYF	TGTGCCAGCAGCCCGGGGACACCGGGAAGGACAGATACGCAGTATTTT
-	TRBV7-8	-	TRBJ1-1	CASSLGRNTEAFF	TGTGCCAGCAGCCTAGGCAGGAACACTGAAGCTTTCTTT
TRBD2	TRBV10-3	-	TRBJ2-2	CAISPSQGLAGSNTGELFF	TGTGCCATCAGCCCGAGTCAGGGACTAGCGGGGTCAAACACCGGGGAGCTGTTTTTT
-	TRBV7-9	-	TRBJ1-3	CASSLGGSGSPGGTIYF	TGTGCCAGCAGCTTAGGAGGCTCCGGCAGTCCCGGTGGCACCATATATTTT
TRBD1	TRBV24-1	-	TRBJ1-5	CATSDYKSPLRVRGPNQPQHF	TGTGCCACCAGTGATTATAAATCTCCCCTAAGGGTTAGGGGGCCCAATCAGCCCCAGCATTTT
-	TRBV7-9	-	TRBJ1-3	CASSESRGSGNTIYF	TGTGCCAGCAGCGAGAGCAGGGGATCTGGAAACACCATATATTTT
-	TRBV7-9	-	TRBJ2-2	CASSALIGLSGRHRELFF	TGTGCCAGCAGCGCCCTGATCGGCTTAAGCGGACGTCACCGGGAGCTGTTTTTT
-	TRBV6-2/TRBV6-3	-	TRBJ2-2	CASSFSLAGELFF	TGTGCCAGCAGTTTTTCTCTCGCCGGGGAGCTGTTTTTT
TRBD1	TRBV7-2	few	TRBJ1-4	CASSPGQATTNEKLFF	TGTGCCAGCAGCCCGGGACAGGCGACAACTAATGAAAAACTGTTTTTT